These 28 T cell receptor beta chains originate from one sample sequenced in a study of T cells in women clearing cervical HPV infection. The protocol was immunoSEQ multiplex PCR, while the TCRdb copy is restricted to in-frame clones and leaves out a portion. Its table lists about 35,000 clones. Material for sequencing was blood buffy coat. The receptors originated from a woman between 18 and 70 years old with a cervical HPV16 infection that either progressed to CIN3+ or cleared (not recorded which).

The CDR3 DNA, read in part, is TGTGCCAGTAGGGCCTCAGGGGACACCGGGGAG. Protein product: CASRASGDTGE. The full-length CDR3 reads as CASRASGDTGELFF. This chain connects TRBV19 to TRBJ2-2, with a tentative D call TRBD1 (6 bases). The read comes to an end 3 residues before the CDR3 does, leaving the germline J gene to fill in the end. The CDR3 is made up of 14 amino acids. The ends were cut back, 6 bases at V and 3 bases at J, with 11 bases in the middle. The V gene's germline CDR1 is LNHDA and CDR2 SQIVND (reference sequence).

Comment on this clone: The CDR3 end falls 3 residues outside the read, so it is completed with the germline J gene. The chain has TRBV24-1 and TRBJ2-5; D call uncertain. Per the germline V gene, CDR1 is KGHDR and CDR2 is SFDVKD. Trimming cost V 7 bases and J 4 bases, with 12 bases left between them. The CDR3 length is 13 residues. Partial CDR3 DNA: TGTGCCACCAGCCCCACAACAGCAGAGACC. It yields the protein CATSPTTAET. The entire CDR3 sequence reads CATSPTTAETQYF.

This clone is identified as medium-sized from frequency. The sequence runs out 3 residues before the end of the CDR3; the remainder is reconstructed from the germline J gene. The chain joins TRBV7-2 to TRBJ2-3, with 9 nucleotides matching TRBD2. V lost 0 bases to trimming and J lost 3 bases; unmatched junction nucleotides: 4. CDR1 is SGHTA and CDR2 is FQGNSA in the germline V gene. This CDR3 is 16 amino acids long. The covered CDR3 bases are TGTGCCAGCAGCTTAGCTAGCGGGAGTGGAACAGATACG. Amino acid sequence: CASSLASGSGTDT. The whole CDR3 protein is CASSLASGSGTDTQYF.

Remarks on this clone: The read gets to within 3 residues of the CDR3 end, and the germline J gene fills in the rest. The chain carries TRBV30 and TRBJ2-3; TRBD1 might be the D (6 bases). Looked up from germline, CDR1 is GTSNPN and CDR2 is SVGIG (reference sequence). The CDR3 is 13 residues long. V lost 5 bases, J lost 3 bases, and 12 bases lay in between. CDR3 loop: CAWVKQGTDTQYF. The covered CDR3 bases are TGTGCCTGGGTCAAACAGGGTACAGATACG.

As for this clone: The observed sequence ends 3 residues before the CDR3 terminus, with the missing tail filled in from the germline J gene. This chain joins TRBV6-2 or TRBV6-3 and TRBJ1-5; 10 positions match TRBD1. This CDR3 is built from 17 residues. After removal of 4 bases from V and 1 base from J, the junction contained 7 bases not matched to a gene. CDR1 is MNHEY and CDR2 is SVGEGT in the germline V gene. CDR3 DNA (partial): TGTGCCAGCAGTTGGGTTCAGGGACAGGGGAGCAATCAGCCC. Amino acids: CASSWVQGQGSNQP. The CDR3 in full is CASSWVQGQGSNQPQHF.

A word on this clone: The read stops 3 residues short of the end of the CDR3; the missing end is completed from the germline J gene. The rearrangement joins TRBV7-2 to TRBJ1-1; no definite D call. The CDR3 contains 11 residues. V dropped 10 bases and J dropped 1 base, with 7 bases sitting between them. Per the germline V gene, CDR1 is SGHTA and CDR2 is FQGNSA. The DNA read from the CDR3 is TGTGCCACCAGACAGAACACTGAA. Amino acids: CATRQNTE. The entire CDR3 protein reads CATRQNTEAFF.

Remarks on this clone: The DNA ends 3 residues before the CDR3 does, and the rest of the CDR3 is filled in from the germline J gene. The chain is built from TRBV27 and TRBJ2-1; weak D call: TRBD1 (6 bases). The V and J ends lost 2 bases and 4 bases respectively, with 15 bases between them. The CDR3 sequence is 16 residues long. Germline values: CDR1 MNHEY, CDR2 SMNVEV (reference sequence). CDR3 DNA, as far as it was read: TGTGCCAGCAGTTTAAGAGGACAGTCAACATACAATGAG. As protein: CASSLRGQSTYNE. From start to end, the CDR3 is CASSLRGQSTYNEQFF.

On this clone itself: From the germline J gene comes the end of the CDR3, since the read stops 3 residues before it. This rearrangement joins TRBV2 to TRBJ2-3; D is undetermined. In germline, CDR1 is SNHLY, CDR2 FYNNEI. Trimming took off 4 bases at V and 0 bases at J, with 8 bases between the two ends. The CDR3 is made up of 14 amino acids. Here the CDR3 reads CASSGATSTDTQYF. Partial CDR3 DNA: TGTGCCAGCAGTGGTGCGACTAGCACAGATACG.

Remarks on this clone: The read terminates 3 residues ahead of where the CDR3 ends, so the germline J gene completes it. The chain carries TRBV7-3 and TRBJ2-1, with 8 nucleotides matching TRBD2. The CDR3 spans 15 residues. Unmatched junction bases numbered 7, after V lost 5 bases and J lost 4 bases. CDR1 and CDR2 (germline): SGHTA, FQGTGA. This CDR3 reads CASSPQRGPYNEQFF. CDR3 DNA (partial): TGTGCCAGCAGCCCCCAGCGGGGGCCTTACAATGAG.

With regard to this clone: The DNA ends 3 residues before the CDR3 does, and the rest of the CDR3 is filled in from the germline J gene. Other DNA variants within this sample encode the same CDR3. This rearrangement joins TRBV7-9 to TRBJ1-3; 11 bases agree with TRBD1. CDR1 is SEHNR and CDR2 is FQNEAQ in the germline V gene (reference sequence). This CDR3 is 15 amino acids long. Incomplete CDR3 DNA: TGTGCCAGCAGCTTACCTCATATTGGGACAGGGGGC. Protein: CASSLPHIGTGG. Given in full, the CDR3 is CASSLPHIGTGGIYF.

About this clone: The missing CDR3 end, 3 residues past where the read stops, is filled in from the germline J gene. V and J are TRBV30 and TRBJ2-4; 11 nucleotides match TRBD2. The V gene end was trimmed by 4 bases and the J gene end by 2 bases; junction bases not matched to a gene: 4. Germline assignment: CDR1 GTSNPN and CDR2 SVGIG (reference sequence). The CDR3 runs to 15 residues. The CDR3 bases that were read are TGTGCCTGGATAACTAGCGGGAGAACCAAAAACATT. As protein: CAWITSGRTKNI. In full, the CDR3 reads CAWITSGRTKNIQYF. The full variable domain, completed using reference TRBV30 and TRBJ2-4, is SQTIHQWPATLVQPVGSPLSLECTVEGTSNPNLYWYRQAAGRGLQLLFYSVGIGQISSEVPQNLSASRPQDRQFILSSKKLLLSDSGFYLCAWITSGRTKNIQYFGAGTRLSVL.

Comments on this clone: The CDR3 end falls 3 residues outside the read, so it is completed with the germline J gene. At the DNA level, this CDR3 is encoded by other sequences in the same sample as well. This chain links TRBV19 with TRBJ1-3, with D unclear. Trimming took 6 bases from V and 0 from J, leaving 9 bases between them. Germline-derived CDR1 and CDR2 are LNHDA and SQIVND (reference sequence). The CDR3 runs 14 residues. The CDR3 region is CASRRSISGNTIYF. The DNA read from the CDR3 is TGTGCCAGTAGGCGGTCCATCTCTGGAAACACC.

As to this clone: Read sequence stops 3 residues before the CDR3 end, and the germline J gene provides the missing end. The J gene is TRBJ1-1, the V gene TRBV14, with 10 bases identical to TRBD1. V trimming: 5 bases; J trimming: 5 bases; junction bases outside the gene matches: 5. The CDR3 is 14 amino acids. Germline V gene lookup returns CDR1 SGHDN and CDR2 FVKESK. CDR3 amino acids: CASSRQGAGTEAFF. The DNA read from the CDR3 is TGTGCCAGCAGCAGACAGGGGGCGGGGACTGAA.

About this clone: The sequenced fragment ends 3 residues before the CDR3 boundary, so the rest is inferred from the germline J gene. The chain joins TRBV2 to TRBJ2-3; 7 bases fit TRBD2. In germline, CDR1 is SNHLY, CDR2 FYNNEI. The V and J ends lost 3 bases and 0 bases, in that order; junction bases with no gene match: 15. This CDR3 is built from 19 residues. CDR3 protein: CASSDLMQRGAISTDTQYF. The CDR3 bases that were read are TGTGCCAGCAGTGATTTGATGCAGCGGGGCGCAATAAGCACAGATACG.

CDR3: CSAHFGDRGYEQYF. The sequenced CDR3 bases are TGCAGTGCCCATTTCGGGGACAGGGGTTACGAG. The chain combines TRBV20-1 with TRBJ2-7, with 10 bases aligning to TRBD1. The read is 3 residues too short to cover the CDR3 end, so that end is filled in from the germline J gene. The CDR3 consists of 14 residues. Germline-derived CDR1 and CDR2 are DFQATT and SNEGSKA (reference sequence). The V segment lost 6 bases and the J segment 4 bases; nucleotides outside the gene matches: 9.

The sequenced CDR3 bases are TGCAGTGCCCGCTCGACGGGGGTATACTCCTACAATGAG. It codes for CSARSTGVYSYNE. The full CDR3 is CSARSTGVYSYNEQFF. This chain uses TRBV20-1 with TRBJ2-1; the D gene is possibly TRBD2 (6 bases). The read is 3 residues too short to cover the CDR3 end, so that end is filled in from the germline J gene. Trimming removed 6 bases from V and 0 bases from J, with 18 bases in between. This CDR3 spans 16 amino acids. CDR1 is DFQATT and CDR2 is SNEGSKA in the germline V gene (reference sequence).

Notes on this clone: The CDR3 end is not reached by the read, which stops 3 residues before it; the germline J gene fills it in. The chain joins TRBV29-1 to TRBJ2-3; the D gene is possibly TRBD2 (6 bases). The CDR3 runs to 15 residues. Germline-derived CDR1 and CDR2 are SQVTM and ANQGSEA. The CDR3 loop is CSVSHSGLRQETQYF. The covered CDR3 bases are TGCAGCGTCTCGCATTCGGGACTCCGCCAAGAGACG.

As regards this clone: The CDR3 end lies 3 residues beyond the end of the read and is filled in from the germline J gene. The V gene is TRBV20-1, the J gene TRBJ2-1; a possible D gene is TRBD2 (7 bases). CDR3 size: 16 residues. V was clipped by 4 bases and J by 2 bases, with 18 bases between them. CDR1 and CDR2 from the germline V gene are DFQATT and SNEGSKA (reference sequence). Partial CDR3 DNA: TGCAGTGCTAAGTCCCAAGGGGGGGCTACCTACAATGAG. It specifies CSAKSQGGATYNE. The complete CDR3 protein is CSAKSQGGATYNEQFF.

In the case of this clone: The read terminates 3 residues before the CDR3 end, so the remaining end is supplied by the germline J gene. The rearrangement uses TRBV19 and TRBJ1-2; the match to TRBD1 covers 8 bases. Per germline, CDR1 LNHDA and CDR2 SQIVND (reference sequence). Trimming cost V 4 bases and J 6 bases; bases outside gene matches: 4. The CDR3 length is 13 residues. CDR3 in amino acids: CASSRMDRDGYTF. Incomplete CDR3 DNA: TGTGCCAGTAGTAGGATGGACAGGGATGGC.

To note about this clone: With the read ending 3 residues before the CDR3 end, the germline J gene is used to fill in that end. The chain uses TRBV6-1 and TRBJ2-1; D call uncertain. The V and J ends lost 3 bases and 5 bases respectively, with 5 bases between them. Germline loops: CDR1 MNHNS, CDR2 SASEGT. The CDR3 covers 12 residues. The covered CDR3 bases are TGTGCCAGCAGTGACAGAAACAATGAG. Protein product: CASSDRNNE. The full CDR3 is CASSDRNNEQFF.

Of note for this clone: The sequenced fragment ends 3 residues before the CDR3 boundary, so the rest is inferred from the germline J gene. V is TRBV20-1 and J is TRBJ1-2; a possible D gene is TRBD1 (5 bases). The CDR3 runs 13 residues. Germline values: CDR1 DFQATT, CDR2 SNEGSKA (reference sequence). The germline V and J ends were trimmed by 1 base and 5 bases, with 11 bases remaining between them. CDR3 loop: CSARGQITYGYTF. Partial CDR3 DNA: TGCAGTGCTAGAGGACAGATAACATATGGC.

CDR3 sequence: CSARVASGRTDTQYF. Partial CDR3 DNA: TGCAGTGCTAGAGTGGCTAGCGGGCGCACAGATACG. This chain links TRBV20-1 with TRBJ2-3; 8 nucleotides agree with TRBD2. Coverage ceases 3 residues before the CDR3 finishes, and the germline J gene fills in the end. Per the germline V gene, CDR1 is DFQATT and CDR2 is SNEGSKA (reference sequence). Unmatched junction bases numbered 4, after V lost 1 base and J lost 1 base. This CDR3 comprises 15 residues.

CDR3: CASSSGRYRQSTDTQYF. The covered CDR3 bases are TGCGCCAGCAGCTCCGGACGTTACAGGCAAAGCACAGATACC. The chain links TRBV5-1 to TRBJ2-5; TRBD1 is a possible D gene (5 bases). The CDR3 is cut off 3 residues early in the read; its end comes from the germline J gene. Germline-derived CDR1 and CDR2 are SGHRS and YFSETQ. The CDR3 runs to 17 residues.

With regard to this clone: The CDR3 end lies 3 residues beyond the end of the read and is filled in from the germline J gene. The rearrangement uses TRBV20-1 and TRBJ2-1; 13 bases fit TRBD2. The CDR3 spans 16 residues. Germline trimming cut 6 bases from V and 0 bases from J; bases unmatched to any gene: 5. Germline V gene lookup returns CDR1 DFQATT and CDR2 SNEGSKA (reference sequence). The DNA read from the CDR3 is TGCAGTGCATTGACTAGCGGGGGGTTCTCCTACAATGAG. Encoded protein: CSALTSGGFSYNE. Given in full, the CDR3 is CSALTSGGFSYNEQFF.

About this clone itself: The read ends 3 residues early relative to the CDR3; the germline J gene fills the gap. V gene TRBV5-1 combines with J gene TRBJ1-2; possible D gene TRBD1, 6 bases. V lost 0 bases and J 1 base, leaving 7 bases between the germline ends. The germline V gene encodes CDR1 SGHRS and CDR2 YFSETQ. The CDR3 spans 14 residues. CDR3: CASSLADSNYGYTF. The CDR3 bases that were read are TGCGCCAGCAGCTTGGCGGACAGTAACTATGGC.

For this clone: The read ends 3 residues shy of where the CDR3 ends; the end is completed using the germline J gene. The V gene is TRBV2, the J gene TRBJ1-2; 10 bases agree with TRBD1. Germline V gene data show CDR1 as SNHLY and CDR2 as FYNNEI. The V segment lost 7 bases and the J segment 7 bases; nucleotides outside the gene matches: 15. This CDR3 is built from 16 residues. The sequenced CDR3 bases are TGTGCCAGCACCCAAGGGGTTTGGACAGGGGGAAGTGGC. It yields the protein CASTQGVWTGGSG. The full CDR3 protein reads CASTQGVWTGGSGYTF.

Details on this clone: The CDR3 end lies 3 residues beyond the end of the read and is filled in from the germline J gene. The chain recombines TRBV19 with TRBJ1-5; TRBD1 matches 7 bases. CDR1 is LNHDA and CDR2 is SQIVND in the germline V gene (reference sequence). The CDR3 sequence is 18 residues long. The ends lost 1 base at V and 7 bases at J; junction bases unmatched: 16. This CDR3 reads CASSIVRGQGVSLQPQHF. CDR3 bases read: TGTGCCAGTAGTATAGTGAGGGGGCAGGGGGTAAGTTTGCAGCCC.

On this clone itself: The observed sequence ends 3 residues before the CDR3 terminus, with the missing tail filled in from the germline J gene. J is TRBJ2-5 and V is TRBV4-1; D uncertain. V was pared by 1 base and J by 3 bases, with 6 bases between. This CDR3 contains 13 residues. Germline loops: CDR1 MGHRA, CDR2 YSYEKL. CDR3 protein: CASSQVREETQYF. CDR3 DNA (partial): TGCGCCAGCAGCCAAGTACGGGAAGAGACC.